This record concerns one T cell receptor (beta chain) sequence. Its specificity is not known. This specimen belongs to a study of shared clonotypes between healthy human individuals. This table comes from immunoSEQ multiplex PCR, and its TCRdb copy is limited to in-frame clones, with some not included. This sample has more than 150,000 clones, with about 93% found just once. CDR3 length: 15 residues. Germline CDR1 reads SGHAT; CDR2 reads FQNNGV. V dropped 5 bases and J dropped 0 bases, with 13 bases sitting between them. Study-level points and caveats: Donors were few, which limited the genetic and exposure-history diversity represented.

This chain uses TRBV11-2 with TRBJ1-1, with D perhaps TRBD1 (5 bases). What was sequenced was naive CD4+ T cells sorted from blood. Sample subset: CD45RA+ positively selected. The TCR comes from a woman aged 25 to 39 in good health. DNA of the CDR3: TGTGCCAGCAGCCCCAGGGCGGAGATGAACACTGAAGCTTTCTTT. This sequence encodes CASSPRAEMNTEAFF.